This T cell receptor beta chain stems from a study of T cell repertoires in aging, cancer and after chemotherapy. Germline loops: CDR1 SEHNR, CDR2 FQNEAQ (reference sequence). The CDR3 extends over 12 amino acids. The V gene lost 8 bases and the J gene lost 7 bases, with 12 bases spanning the gap. Rearranged V-D-J TRB sequences were amplified with a mixed TRB-A/B primer pool. Each CDR3 protein gets one entry after TCRdb re-called the multiplex PCR reads with MiXCR. The sample carries some 5,300 distinct CDR3 sequences, roughly 28% recorded once. This clonotype has a handful of counts. Amplification of TCR beta used genomic DNA extracted from peripheral blood.

The sample taken for sequencing was blood. The TCR sequence derives from a human donor in good health. The rearrangement uses TRBV7-9 and TRBJ2-1, with unresolved D. CDR3 sequence: CASLTTRNEQFF. In nucleotides, the CDR3 is TGTGCCAGCCTCACTACGCGGAATGAGCAGTTCTTC.